Below are 23 T cell receptor beta chains sequenced from a single sample in a study of blood T cell repertoires in COVID-19 (dated by TCRdb to between 2020 and 2021). Receptor amplification or capture employed the immunoSEQ multiplex PCR assay. TCRdb's version of the immuneACCESS table is confined to in-frame rearrangements and falls short of the full clone set. An unresolved V gene accounts for under half of the shortfall where checked; the remainder is of unknown origin. A total of about 40,000 clones appear in this sample, just under 80% of them only once. More than 30% of the sample is held by the ten biggest clonotypes. The sample taken for sequencing was peripheral blood. The receptors derive from a man older than 75 with active or convalescent COVID-19.

This chain links TRBV7-9 with TRBJ2-7; D unresolved. Germline CDR1 reads SEHNR; CDR2 reads FQNEAQ (reference sequence). The CDR3 sequence is 14 residues long. V lost 1 base and J 0 bases, leaving 7 bases between the germline ends. For the CDR3, the DNA is TGTGCCAGCAGCTTAGAAGTCAGCTCCTACGAGCAGTACTTC. Encoded protein: CASSLEVSSYEQYF.

A single count supports this clone. The genes are TRBV25-1 and TRBJ1-2, with TRBD1 matching over 9 bases. V lost 4 bases to trimming and J lost 10 bases; unmatched junction nucleotides: 10. The CDR3 totals 14 residues. CDR1 and CDR2 from the germline V gene are MGHDK and SYGVNS. As DNA, the CDR3 is TGTGCCAGCAGTGCACTTGGGACAGGGAAGGACTACACCTTC. Translating it yields CASSALGTGKDYTF.

The chain employs TRBV5-1 and TRBJ1-2; 10 nucleotides line up with TRBD1. With V trimmed by 0 bases and J by 5 bases, 10 bases remained unmatched. CDR1 and CDR2 (germline): SGHRS, YFSETQ. The CDR3 covers 17 residues. The CDR3 loop is CASSLAGTGALGYGYTF. The DNA of the CDR3 is TGCGCCAGCAGCTTGGCCGGGACAGGGGCCTTGGGGTATGGCTACACCTTC.

The rearrangement uses TRBV5-6 and TRBJ1-6; the match to TRBD1 covers 7 bases. The CDR3 sequence is 16 residues long. The V gene's germline CDR1 is SGHDT and CDR2 YYEEEE. Unmatched junction bases numbered 12, after V lost 6 bases and J lost 6 bases. CDR3 sequence (DNA): TGTGCCAGCAACCCCATAGGTCGGGACAGTAATTCACCCCTCCACTTT. This gives the protein CASNPIGRDSNSPLHF.

V gene TRBV29-1 combines with J gene TRBJ2-7; D perhaps matches TRBD2 (5 bases). The CDR3 is 12 amino acids. The V and J ends lost 2 bases and 6 bases respectively, with 11 bases between them. Germline V lookup: CDR1 SQVTM, CDR2 ANQGSEA. CDR3 coding DNA: TGCAGCGTTGAAAATAACGGGGTCGAGCAGTACTTC. Translating gives CSVENNGVEQYF.

The chain links TRBV19 to TRBJ2-2, with 10 bases identical to TRBD1. V dropped 6 bases and J dropped 6; count of bases not matched to a gene: 13. This CDR3 contains 17 residues. CDR1 and CDR2 from the germline V gene are LNHDA and SQIVND (reference sequence). In DNA, the CDR3 is TGTGCCAGTAGCCCTCAGGACAGGGGGGTTTTTCCCGGGGAGCTGTTTTTT. Protein: CASSPQDRGVFPGELFF.

This clone was counted a single time. The rearrangement uses TRBV19 and TRBJ2-7, with D maybe TRBD1 (5 bases). V lost 1 base and J 4 bases, leaving 14 bases between the germline ends. Germline values: CDR1 LNHDA, CDR2 SQIVND (reference sequence). The CDR3 totals 15 residues. The CDR3 DNA follows: TGTGCCAGTAGTATAGGGACAACCGGCTCTTACGAGCAGTACTTC. This sequence encodes CASSIGTTGSYEQYF.

The chain joins TRBV9 to TRBJ1-2, with 9 nucleotides matching TRBD1. The junction had 7 bases not matched to a gene; V was cut back by 4 bases and J by 6 bases. Germline values: CDR1 SGDLS, CDR2 YYNGEE. CDR3 length: 14 amino acids. CDR3 loop: CASSPQGAVNGYTF. The CDR3 coding sequence is TGTGCCAGCAGCCCACAGGGGGCGGTAAATGGCTACACCTTC.

The V gene is TRBV5-6, the J gene TRBJ2-2; 14 nucleotides agree with TRBD2. There are 17 residues in the CDR3. CDR1 is SGHDT and CDR2 is YYEEEE in the germline V gene. The J segment lost 7 bases and the V segment lost 4 bases, leaving 9 bases of the junction unmatched. In DNA form, the CDR3 reads TGTGCCAGCAGCCTCCGGTCCGGACTAGCGGGAGGCGGGGAGCTGTTTTTT. Translated, it gives CASSLRSGLAGGGELFF.

V gene TRBV7-6 combines with J gene TRBJ2-2; TRBD1 is a possible D gene (6 bases). V was shortened by 5 bases and J by 5 bases, with 12 bases between the two germline ends. The CDR3 sequence is 14 residues long. Germline loops: CDR1 SGHVS, CDR2 FNYEAQ. CDR3 bases: TGTGCCAGCAGCCAAGCGAGGGGGACCGGGGAGCTGTTTTTT. Translation: CASSQARGTGELFF.

The J gene is TRBJ2-1, the V gene TRBV6-2 or TRBV6-3; TRBD2 matches at 7 bases. The CDR3 totals 16 residues. After removal of 3 bases from V and 4 bases from J, the junction contained 9 bases not matched to a gene. Germline V gives CDR1 MNHEY, CDR2 SVGEGT. The CDR3 DNA sequence: TGTGCCAGCAGTTATAGCGCGGGACTACAGTACAATGAGCAGTTCTTC. Its translation: CASSYSAGLQYNEQFF.

The table lists this clone with a few counts. The chain joins TRBV7-3 to TRBJ2-3, with 9 bases fitting TRBD2. The germline gives CDR1 SGHTA, CDR2 FQGTGA. V dropped 2 bases and J dropped 3; count of bases not matched to a gene: 6. The length of the CDR3 is 16 residues. The CDR3 coding sequence is TGTGCCAGCAGCTTAGGCGGGGGGGCCGGTACAGATACGCAGTATTTT. Amino acids: CASSLGGGAGTDTQYF.

This chain connects TRBV28 to TRBJ1-5, with D perhaps TRBD1 (5 bases). V was clipped by 1 base and J by 0 bases, with 7 bases between them. Germline V gene sequence: CDR1 MDHEN, CDR2 SYDVKM. The CDR3 loop spans 15 amino acids. The CDR3 reads CASSLSTDSNQPQHF. In DNA, the CDR3 is TGTGCCAGCAGTTTATCGACAGATAGCAATCAGCCCCAGCATTTT.

The chain recombines TRBV18 with TRBJ1-1; TRBD1 matches 7 bases. Germline V CDR1 and CDR2: KGHSH, LQKENI. J was trimmed by 4 bases and V by 3 bases; bases with no gene match: 5. The CDR3 runs to 14 residues. CDR3 nucleotide sequence: TGTGCCAGCTCACCTTTACAGGGGCCCACTGAAGCTTTCTTT. It codes for CASSPLQGPTEAFF. Using reference TRBV18 and TRBJ1-1 for the parts outside the CDR3, the full variable domain is NAGVMQNPRHLVRRRGQEARLRCSPMKGHSHVYWYRQLPEEGLKFMVYLQKENIIDESGMPKERFSAEFPKEGPSILRIQQVVRGDSAAYFCASSPLQGPTEAFFGQGTRLTVV.

The gene calls are TRBV28 and TRBJ1-2; a weak D match, TRBD1 (6 bases). Germline V lookup: CDR1 MDHEN, CDR2 SYDVKM. The CDR3 runs 12 residues. V shed 7 bases and J shed 4 bases, with 10 bases lying between them. CDR3 nucleotides: TGTGCCAGCAACACACAGGGCTATGGCTACACCTTC. Protein sequence: CASNTQGYGYTF.

This clone appeared once. The V call is TRBV24-1, the J call TRBJ1-5; D ambiguous. Germline values: CDR1 KGHDR, CDR2 SFDVKD. Trimming shortened V by 3 bases and J by 11 bases, and 10 bases separated the two germline ends. CDR3 length: 12 amino acids. The CDR3 DNA reads as TGTGCCACCAGTGATCACCGGTCGGCCCAGCATTTT. It codes for CATSDHRSAQHF.

The genes are TRBV7-3 and TRBJ2-6; no reliable D call. The CDR3 sequence is 14 residues long. The germline gives CDR1 SGHTA, CDR2 FQGTGA. Trimming took off 2 bases at V and 4 bases at J, with 6 bases between the two ends. CDR3 nucleotides: TGTGCCAGCAGCTTAGTCCTCGGGGCCAACGTCCTGACTTTC. Its translation: CASSLVLGANVLTF.

The chain couples TRBV6-6 to TRBJ1-1; 7 bases align to TRBD1. CDR3 length equals 18 residues. V was clipped by 5 bases and J by 0 bases; unmatched bases: 15. CDR1 MNHNY and CDR2 SVGAGI come from the germline V gene (reference sequence). CDR3 in amino acids: CASSPRTPGQLMNTEAFF. In nucleotides, the CDR3 is TGTGCCAGCAGTCCTCGTACACCGGGACAGCTTATGAACACTGAAGCTTTCTTT.

This clone was detected a few times. This chain links TRBV27 with TRBJ1-2, with D perhaps matching TRBD1 (5 bases). Between the trimmed V and J ends, which lost 3 bases and 7 bases, there was a span of 21 bases. This CDR3 region has 16 residues. Germline values: CDR1 MNHEY, CDR2 SMNVEV (reference sequence). The CDR3 sequence: CASSLSMAGNSFGYTF. DNA of the CDR3: TGTGCCAGCAGTTTGTCTATGGCAGGGAACTCTTTTGGCTACACCTTC.

This chain links TRBV27 with TRBJ2-1, with D hard to call. This CDR3 spans 14 amino acids. Germline values: CDR1 MNHEY, CDR2 SMNVEV (reference sequence). V was shortened by 2 bases and J by 6 bases, with 11 bases between the two germline ends. CDR3: CASSLVTNSNEQFF. The CDR3 DNA reads TGTGCCAGCAGTTTAGTTACCAACTCCAATGAGCAGTTCTTC.

This rearrangement joins TRBV2 to TRBJ2-1; 11 bases are a match to TRBD1. This CDR3 comprises 15 residues. V gave up 5 bases and J gave up 8 bases; unmatched junction bases: 8. The germline CDR1 and CDR2 sequences are SNHLY and FYNNEI. The CDR3 spells CASSSRDRGWDEQFF. The DNA for the CDR3 is TGTGCCAGCAGTTCCCGGGACAGGGGGTGGGATGAGCAGTTCTTC.

The chain couples TRBV5-1 to TRBJ2-2; 7 bases line up with TRBD1. The V and J ends lost 7 bases and 1 base, in that order; junction bases with no gene match: 4. Germline V lookup: CDR1 SGHRS, CDR2 YFSETQ. The CDR3 runs to 14 residues. The DNA for the CDR3 is TGCGCCAGCCGGGACAGCTTGAACACCGGGGAGCTGTTTTTT. Its translation is CASRDSLNTGELFF.

The chain is built from TRBV7-8 and TRBJ2-7, with D possibly being TRBD2 (5 bases). Per germline, CDR1 SGHVS and CDR2 FQNEAQ. Trimming took off 1 base at V and 7 bases at J, with 11 bases between the two ends. The CDR3 consists of 13 residues. CDR3 loop: CASSLVRAGEQYF. The CDR3 DNA sequence: TGTGCCAGCAGCTTAGTTAGGGCGGGTGAGCAGTACTTC.